This T cell receptor (beta chain) appears in the sequencing data of a study of T cell responses to AZD1222 COVID-19 vaccine. Findings and caveats of the study: Clonal diversity may have been underestimated in mostly white British donors. After the peak T cell response, and only then, were repertoires sampled. CD4 TCRs associated with vaccination spanned spike, dominating at 160-218 and 743-854. Spike-specific TCR repertoires showed rising breadth and depth after two AZD1222 doses.

V shed 0 bases and J shed 13 bases, with 16 bases lying between them. This CDR3 comprises 13 residues. Germline V gene data show CDR1 as SGDLS and CDR2 as YYNGEE. Profiling relied on immunoSEQ multiplex PCR, and the TCRdb table lists in-frame clones only, not all of them. The profile shows tens of thousands of clones, approximately 91% of them singletons. Turning to this clone: What it recognizes is unknown.

The sample in question was peripheral blood, obtained on day 0 of AZD1222 vaccination. This receptor was identified in an adult in good health. J is TRBJ1-2 and V is TRBV9; D ambiguous. The CDR3 nucleotides read TGTGCCAGCAGCGTAGAGAGTTCCGTGGCTACCACCTTC. Translating gives CASSVESSVATTF.